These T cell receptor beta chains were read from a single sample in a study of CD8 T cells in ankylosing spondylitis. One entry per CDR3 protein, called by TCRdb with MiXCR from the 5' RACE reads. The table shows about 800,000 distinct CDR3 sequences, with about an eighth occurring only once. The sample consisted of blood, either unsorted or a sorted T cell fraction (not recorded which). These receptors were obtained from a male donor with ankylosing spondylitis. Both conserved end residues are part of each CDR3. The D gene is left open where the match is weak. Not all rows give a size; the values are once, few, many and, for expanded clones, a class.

CATSSTGDAEKLFF,TGTGCCACCAGTTCGACAGGGGACGCTGAAAAACTGTTTTTT,few,TRBV24-1,TRBD1,TRBJ1-4
CASSIRQKETQYF,TGTGCTAGCAGCATAAGACAGAAAGAGACCCAGTACTTC,NA,TRBV7-7,NA,TRBJ2-5
CASSQLISDTQYF,TGTGCCAGCAGCCAACTTATCTCAGATACGCAGTATTTT,NA,TRBV11-2,NA,TRBJ2-3
CASSRYRLAGDYNEQFF,TGTGCCAGCAGCCGATACAGACTAGCGGGGGACTACAATGAGCAGTTCTTC,once,TRBV14,TRBD2,TRBJ2-1
CSVAGWNTEAFF,TGCAGCGTTGCAGGGTGGAACACTGAAGCTTTCTTT,NA,TRBV29-1,NA,TRBJ1-1
CASSLEGGTYNEQFF,TGCGCCAGCAGCTTGGAAGGGGGGACCTACAATGAGCAGTTCTTC,many,TRBV5-1,NA,TRBJ2-1
CASSFRGWLTEAFF,TGTGCCAGCAGTTTCAGGGGATGGTTGACTGAAGCTTTCTTT,NA,TRBV6-2/TRBV6-3,NA,TRBJ1-1
CASSQDNRGNTIYF,TGCGCCAGCAGCCAAGATAACAGGGGAAACACCATATATTTT,NA,TRBV4-3,NA,TRBJ1-3
CAWSVHAGTEAFF,TGTGCCTGGAGTGTACATGCGGGAACTGAAGCTTTCTTT,few,TRBV30,NA,TRBJ1-1
CASILADRITDTQYF,TGTGCCAGCATACTCGCGGACAGGATCACAGATACGCAGTATTTT,NA,TRBV2,TRBD1,TRBJ2-3
CASSLAGGQDSPLHF,TGTGCCAGCAGTCTAGCCGGGGGCCAGGATTCACCCCTCCACTTT,few,TRBV27,NA,TRBJ1-6
CSVEGIAERTLYYNEQFF,TGCAGCGTTGAAGGTATAGCGGAGCGAACACTCTACTACAATGAGCAGTTCTTC,many,TRBV29-1,NA,TRBJ2-1
CASSLGGQGSPGNTIYF,TGCGCCAGCAGCCTTGGGGGACAGGGATCGCCTGGAAACACCATATATTTT,NA,TRBV4-3,TRBD1,TRBJ1-3
CSVSRPGSPSYEQYF,TGCAGCGTTAGCCGGCCGGGATCCCCCTCCTACGAGCAGTACTTC,many,TRBV29-1,NA,TRBJ2-7
CAISAPVRGVTSRELFF,TGTGCCATCAGTGCCCCGGTTCGGGGGGTAACGTCCCGGGAGCTGTTTTTT,once,TRBV10-3,TRBD2,TRBJ2-2
CSADPDSMNTEAFF,TGCAGTGCTGACCCGGACAGTATGAACACTGAAGCTTTCTTT,many,TRBV20-1,NA,TRBJ1-1
CASSFARSTEAFF,TGTGCCAGCAGCTTTGCACGGTCCACTGAAGCTTTCTTT,few,TRBV11-3,NA,TRBJ1-1
CASTWDTTTDTQYF,TGTGCCAGCACCTGGGACACTACCACAGATACGCAGTATTTT,few,TRBV6-1,NA,TRBJ2-3
CAISESIGQFF,TGTGCCATCAGTGAGTCTATAGGCCAGTTCTTC,NA,TRBV10-3,NA,TRBJ2-1
CASSPHLGEGPGELFF,TGTGCCAGCAGCCCCCATCTCGGGGAGGGACCCGGGGAGCTGTTTTTT,NA,TRBV7-6,TRBD2,TRBJ2-2
CASSDVYGYTF,TGCGCCAGCAGCGATGTGTATGGCTACACCTTC,many,TRBV4-3,NA,TRBJ1-2